The source of this T cell receptor beta chain is a study of blood T cell repertoires in COVID-19. The repertoire was sequenced with immunoSEQ multiplex PCR; TCRdb's copy has only in-frame clones and lacks some. The table lists about 290,000 clones, roughly 90% of them singletons. The germline V gene has CDR1 MNHEY and CDR2 SVGAGI. Deletions cut 4 bases from V and 0 bases from J, with 13 bases between. The CDR3 loop spans 16 amino acids. This clonotype was obtained from a middle-aged man with acute or convalescent COVID-19. Sequenced: peripheral blood. The V and J genes are TRBV6-5 and TRBJ1-3, with D possibly being TRBD1 (5 bases). CDR3 sequence: CASSLETDNSGNTIYF. The CDR3 DNA sequence: TGTGCCAGCAGTTTAGAGACAGACAACTCTGGAAACACCATATATTTT.